The 11 T cell receptor beta chains presented below share a single source sample, sequenced in a study of PD-1 blockade in classical Hodgkin lymphoma. Profiled with immunoSEQ multiplex PCR; TCRdb holds only in-frame clones, not every one. The repertoire includes over 70,000 clones, 90% of them detected once, and about 2.9% sits in the top ten. The time point: cycle 4 day 1 (C4D1), after less than 7 weeks of nivolumab. Every patient relapsed after autologous stem cell transplantation, and brentuximab vedotin exposure varied. Sequencing was performed on peripheral blood mononuclear cells (PBMCs), taken before the fourth cycle of nivolumab. Source of these receptors: a human donor with classical Hodgkin lymphoma.

The rearrangement uses TRBV7-9 and TRBJ2-5; 10 positions match TRBD2. Germline V CDR1 and CDR2: SEHNR, FQNEAQ (reference sequence). Unmatched junction bases numbered 11, after V lost 5 bases and J lost 5 bases. The CDR3 has 16 residues. The CDR3 region has the DNA TGTGCCAGCAGCGCGGGATTTAGCGGGGGGTTCGAGACCCAGTACTTC. It codes for CASSAGFSGGFETQYF.

Points on this clone: At one end, the junction sequence differs from germline, possibly due to a read error. The J gene is TRBJ2-3, the V gene TRBV6-1; D possibly matches TRBD1 or TRBD2 (5 bases each). Per the germline V gene, CDR1 is MNHNS and CDR2 is SASEGT. The CDR3 runs to 16 residues. CDR3 residues: CASSKAGTTGTDTQYF. The CDR3 DNA is TGTGCCAGCAGTAAAGCAGGGACGACGGGGACCGATACGCAGTATTTT.

The gene calls are TRBV19 and TRBJ2-2, with D possibly called TRBD1 or TRBD2 (5 bases each). CDR1 is LNHDA, CDR2 SQIVND, per germline (reference sequence). The CDR3 totals 17 residues. V was shortened by 1 base and J by 2 bases, with 14 bases between the two germline ends. The CDR3 nucleotides are TGTGCCAGTAGTATAGTGAGTTTCCGGGGCAACACCGGGGAGCTGTTTTTT. It yields the protein CASSIVSFRGNTGELFF.

This sequence joins TRBV6-5 and TRBJ2-7, with 11 bases matching TRBD2. The CDR3 length is 15 residues. The junction had 2 bases not matched to a gene; V was cut back by 1 base and J by 3 bases. Germline-derived CDR1 and CDR2 are MNHEY and SVGAGI. CDR3 loop: CASSYYGLAGYEQYF. In DNA, the CDR3 is TGTGCCAGCAGTTACTACGGACTAGCGGGCTACGAGCAGTACTTC.

The CDR3 is CASSVSGGSGYEQYF. DNA for the CDR3: TGTGCCAGCAGCGTTAGCGGGGGGTCCGGGTACGAGCAGTACTTC. V gene TRBV9 combines with J gene TRBJ2-7, with 10 bases that match TRBD2. V trimming: 2 bases; J trimming: 4 bases; junction bases outside the gene matches: 6. CDR3 length equals 15 residues. Per the germline V gene, CDR1 is SGDLS and CDR2 is YYNGEE.

The chain has TRBV6-6 and TRBJ2-5; a possible D gene is TRBD2 (5 bases). The CDR3 is 14 amino acids. CDR1 is MNHNY and CDR2 is SVGAGI in the germline V gene (reference sequence). The V end lost 2 bases, the J end lost 4 bases, and 11 bases lay between the germline ends. Here the CDR3 DNA reads TGTGCCAGCAGTTACGAGGGCGGCAGAGAGACCCAGTACTTC. Its protein is CASSYEGGRETQYF.

Comments on this clone: One junction end does not reproduce the germline sequence, and a read error may be involved. The rearrangement joins TRBV7-9 to TRBJ1-1, with 10 bases lining up with TRBD1. This CDR3 is 16 amino acids long. The germline V gene has CDR1 SEHNR and CDR2 FQNEAQ (reference sequence). CDR3 loop: CASSLQTGGLNTEAFF. In nucleotides, the CDR3 is TGCGCCAGCAGCCTTCAGACAGGGGGCCTGAACACTGAAGCTTTCTTT.

This chain uses TRBV6-5 with TRBJ2-7, with TRBD2 as a possible D gene (5 bases). The CDR3 has 14 amino acids. Trimming took 2 bases from V and 5 from J, leaving 13 bases between them. Germline assignment: CDR1 MNHEY and CDR2 SVGAGI. In DNA form, the CDR3 reads TGTGCCAGCAGTTACCGACTAAACGGGGACGAGCAGTACTTC. This codes for CASSYRLNGDEQYF.

This chain connects TRBV6-5 to TRBJ2-1; TRBD2 matches 12 bases. Unmatched junction bases numbered 6, after V lost 4 bases and J lost 5 bases. This CDR3 has 16 amino acids. Germline loops: CDR1 MNHEY, CDR2 SVGAGI. The CDR3 nucleotides read TGTGCCAGCAGTTCGCTACTAGCGGGGGGCAACAATGAGCAGTTCTTC. As protein: CASSSLLAGGNNEQFF.

The CDR3 DNA sequence: TGTGCCAGCATATGGTCCAGTACTAATGAAAAACTGTTTTTT. This encodes CASIWSSTNEKLFF. The J gene is TRBJ1-4, the V gene TRBV2; D not certain. Trimming removed 7 bases at V and 2 bases at J, with 11 bases between. Germline CDR1 reads SNHLY; CDR2 reads FYNNEI. This CDR3 region has 14 residues.

Worth noting for this clone: This sample includes further DNA sequences coding for the same CDR3. V is TRBV4-1 and J is TRBJ2-1, with 15 bases aligning to TRBD2. The CDR3 spans 20 residues. V dropped 4 bases and J dropped 5; count of bases not matched to a gene: 15. Per the germline V gene, CDR1 is MGHRA and CDR2 is YSYEKL. CDR3 in DNA: TGCGCCAGCAGCCCCCGGGACGTGCGGACTAGCGGGGGGGTCCACAATGAGCAGTTCTTC. Translated, it gives CASSPRDVRTSGGVHNEQFF.